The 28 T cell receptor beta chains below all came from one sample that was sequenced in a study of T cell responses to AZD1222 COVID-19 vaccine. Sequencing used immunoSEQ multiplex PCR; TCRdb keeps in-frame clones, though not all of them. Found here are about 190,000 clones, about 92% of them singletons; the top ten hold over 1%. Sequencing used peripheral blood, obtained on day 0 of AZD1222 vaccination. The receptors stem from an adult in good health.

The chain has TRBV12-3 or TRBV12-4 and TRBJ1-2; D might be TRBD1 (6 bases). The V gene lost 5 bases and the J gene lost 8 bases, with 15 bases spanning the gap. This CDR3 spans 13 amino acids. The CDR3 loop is CASSLDSPTGYTF. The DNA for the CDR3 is TGTGCCAGCAGTCTGGACAGCCCGACCGGCTACACCTTC.

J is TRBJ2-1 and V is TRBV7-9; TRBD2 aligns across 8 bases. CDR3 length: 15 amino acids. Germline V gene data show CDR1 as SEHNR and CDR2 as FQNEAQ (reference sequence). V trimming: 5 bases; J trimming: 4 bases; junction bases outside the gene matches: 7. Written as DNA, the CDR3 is TGTGCCAGCAGCACCATTTCGGGGGGGTACAATGAGCAGTTCTTC. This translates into CASSTISGGYNEQFF.

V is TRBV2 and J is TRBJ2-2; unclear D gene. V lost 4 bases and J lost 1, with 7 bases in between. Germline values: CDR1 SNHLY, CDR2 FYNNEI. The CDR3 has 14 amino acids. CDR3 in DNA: TGTGCCAGCAGTGCTATAGAGAACACCGGGGAGCTGTTTTTT. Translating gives CASSAIENTGELFF.

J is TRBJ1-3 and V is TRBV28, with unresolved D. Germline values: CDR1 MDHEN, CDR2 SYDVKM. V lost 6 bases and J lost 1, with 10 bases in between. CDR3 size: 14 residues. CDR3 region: CASRGGSSGNTIYF. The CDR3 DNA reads TGTGCCAGCAGGGGCGGGAGTTCTGGAAACACCATATATTTT.

CDR3 DNA sequence: TGTGCCAGCTCACCCCGGGACGGAGGCAATCAGCCCCAGCATTTT. Translating it yields CASSPRDGGNQPQHF. V and J are TRBV18 and TRBJ1-5; a possible D gene is TRBD1 (5 bases). The germline gives CDR1 KGHSH, CDR2 LQKENI. Trimming took 3 bases from V and 2 from J, leaving 11 bases between them. CDR3 length equals 15 residues. Full variable domain (remainder filled in from reference TRBV18 and TRBJ1-5): NAGVMQNPRHLVRRRGQEARLRCSPMKGHSHVYWYRQLPEEGLKFMVYLQKENIIDESGMPKERFSAEFPKEGPSILRIQQVVRGDSAAYFCASSPRDGGNQPQHFGDGTRLSIL.

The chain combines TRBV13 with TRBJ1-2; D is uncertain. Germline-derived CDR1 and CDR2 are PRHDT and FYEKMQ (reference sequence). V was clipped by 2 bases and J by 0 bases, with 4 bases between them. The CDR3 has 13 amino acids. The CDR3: CASSLNPNYGYTF. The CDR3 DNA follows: TGTGCCAGCAGCTTAAACCCTAACTATGGCTACACCTTC.

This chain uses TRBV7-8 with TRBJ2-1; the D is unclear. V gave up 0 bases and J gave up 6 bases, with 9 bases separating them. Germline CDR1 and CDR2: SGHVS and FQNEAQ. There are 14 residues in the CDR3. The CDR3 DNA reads TGTGCCAGCAGCTTAGCGCCGACGACCAATGAGCAGTTCTTC. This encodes CASSLAPTTNEQFF. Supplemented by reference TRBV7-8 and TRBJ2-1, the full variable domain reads GAGVSQSPRYKVAKRGQDVALRCDPISGHVSLFWYQQALGQGPEFLTYFQNEAQLDKSGLPSDRFFAERPEGSVSTLKIQRTQQEDSAVYLCASSLAPTTNEQFFGPGTRLTVL.

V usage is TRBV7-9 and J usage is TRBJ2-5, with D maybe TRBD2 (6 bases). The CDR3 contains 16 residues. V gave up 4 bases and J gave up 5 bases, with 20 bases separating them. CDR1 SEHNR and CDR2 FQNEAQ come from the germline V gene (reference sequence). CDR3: CASSSPSLAARETQYF. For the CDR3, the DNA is TGTGCCAGCAGCTCCCCTTCTTTAGCGGCCAGGGAGACCCAGTACTTC.

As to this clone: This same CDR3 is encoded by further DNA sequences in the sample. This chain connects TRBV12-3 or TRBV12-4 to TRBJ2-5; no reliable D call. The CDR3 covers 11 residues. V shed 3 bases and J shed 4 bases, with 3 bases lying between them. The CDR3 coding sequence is TGTGCCAGCAGTTTTCGAGAGACCCAGTACTTC. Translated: CASSFRETQYF.

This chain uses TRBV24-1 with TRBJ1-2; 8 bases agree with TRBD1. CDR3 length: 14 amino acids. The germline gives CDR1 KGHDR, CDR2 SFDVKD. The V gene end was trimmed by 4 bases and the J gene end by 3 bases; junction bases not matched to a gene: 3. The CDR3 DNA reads TGTGCCACCAGTGACCCGGGACAGGACTATGGCTACACCTTC. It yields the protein CATSDPGQDYGYTF.

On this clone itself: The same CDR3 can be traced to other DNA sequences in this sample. This chain's CDR3 is CSARAYNEQFF. In DNA form, the CDR3 reads TGCAGTGCCAGGGCCTACAATGAGCAGTTCTTC. V gene TRBV20-1 combines with J gene TRBJ2-1; D might be TRBD1 (5 bases). CDR3 length equals 11 residues. Trimming pared 6 bases from V and 2 bases from J, leaving 5 bases between. CDR1 is DFQATT and CDR2 is SNEGSKA in the germline V gene (reference sequence).

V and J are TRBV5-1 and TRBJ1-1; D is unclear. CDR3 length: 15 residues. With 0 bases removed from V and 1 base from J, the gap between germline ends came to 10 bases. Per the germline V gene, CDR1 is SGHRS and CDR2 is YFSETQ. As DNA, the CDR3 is TGCGCCAGCAGCTTGGGCGGGCGCACGAACACTGAAGCTTTCTTT. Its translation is CASSLGGRTNTEAFF.

CDR3 amino acids: CASSYPGGRRETQYF. In DNA form, the CDR3 reads TGTGCCAGCAGTTACCCGGGGGGGCGGCGAGAGACCCAGTACTTC. The chain links TRBV6-2 or TRBV6-3 to TRBJ2-5, with 8 bases fitting TRBD2. The CDR3 is made up of 15 amino acids. The germline CDR1 and CDR2 sequences are MNHEY and SVGEGT. The V segment lost 2 bases and the J segment 4 bases; nucleotides outside the gene matches: 6.

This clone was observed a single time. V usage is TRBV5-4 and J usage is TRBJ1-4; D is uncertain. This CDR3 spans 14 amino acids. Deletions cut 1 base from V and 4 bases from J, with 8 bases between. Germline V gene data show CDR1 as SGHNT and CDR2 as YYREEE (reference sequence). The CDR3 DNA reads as TGTGCCAGCAGCTTGAGCGGAGATAATGAAAAACTGTTTTTT. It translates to CASSLSGDNEKLFF.

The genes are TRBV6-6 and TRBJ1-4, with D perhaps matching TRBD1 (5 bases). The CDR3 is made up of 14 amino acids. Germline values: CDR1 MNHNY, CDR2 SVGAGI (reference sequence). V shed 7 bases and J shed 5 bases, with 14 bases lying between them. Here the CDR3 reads CASNEWQGNEKLFF. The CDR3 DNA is TGTGCCAGCAATGAGTGGCAGGGAAATGAAAAACTGTTTTTT.

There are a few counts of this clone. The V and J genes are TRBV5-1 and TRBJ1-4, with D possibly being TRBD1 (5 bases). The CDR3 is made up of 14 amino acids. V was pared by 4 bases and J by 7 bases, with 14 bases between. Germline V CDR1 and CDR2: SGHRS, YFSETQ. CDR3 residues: CASSPGIGGEKLFF. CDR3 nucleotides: TGCGCCAGCAGCCCAGGGATCGGTGGTGAAAAACTGTTTTTT.

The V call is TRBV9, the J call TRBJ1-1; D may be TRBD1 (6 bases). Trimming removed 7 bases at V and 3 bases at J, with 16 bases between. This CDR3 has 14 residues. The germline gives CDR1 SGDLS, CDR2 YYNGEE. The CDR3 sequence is CASGRGGRDTEAFF. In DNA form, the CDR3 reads TGTGCCAGCGGGCGAGGGGGAAGGGACACTGAAGCTTTCTTT.

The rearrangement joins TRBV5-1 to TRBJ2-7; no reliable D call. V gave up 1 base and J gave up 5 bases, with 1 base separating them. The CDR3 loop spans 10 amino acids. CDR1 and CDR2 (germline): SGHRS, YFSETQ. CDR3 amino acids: CASSLNEQYF. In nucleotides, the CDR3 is TGCGCCAGCAGCTTGAACGAGCAGTACTTC.

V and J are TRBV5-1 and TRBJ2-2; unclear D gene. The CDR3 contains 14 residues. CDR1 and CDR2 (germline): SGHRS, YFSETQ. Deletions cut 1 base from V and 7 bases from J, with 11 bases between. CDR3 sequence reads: CASSLTQEVGELFF. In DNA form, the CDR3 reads TGCGCCAGCAGCTTGACCCAAGAAGTCGGGGAGCTGTTTTTT. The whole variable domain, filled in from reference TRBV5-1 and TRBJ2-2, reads KAGVTQTPRYLIKTRGQQVTLSCSPISGHRSVSWYQQTPGQGLQFLFEYFSETQRNKGNFPGRFSGRQFSNSRSEMNVSTLELGDSALYLCASSLTQEVGELFFGEGSRLTVL.

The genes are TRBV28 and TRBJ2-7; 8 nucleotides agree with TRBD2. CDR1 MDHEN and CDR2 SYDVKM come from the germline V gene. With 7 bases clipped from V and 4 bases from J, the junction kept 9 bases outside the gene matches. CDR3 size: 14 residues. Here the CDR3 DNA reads TGTGCCAGCACCCAGGGCGGGGGGCGATACGAGCAGTACTTC. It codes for CASTQGGGRYEQYF. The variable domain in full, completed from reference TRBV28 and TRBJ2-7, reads DVKVTQSSRYLVKRTGEKVFLECVQDMDHENMFWYRQDPGLGLRLIYFSYDVKMKEKGDIPEGYSVSREKKERFSLILESASTNQTSMYLCASTQGGGRYEQYFGPGTRLTVT.

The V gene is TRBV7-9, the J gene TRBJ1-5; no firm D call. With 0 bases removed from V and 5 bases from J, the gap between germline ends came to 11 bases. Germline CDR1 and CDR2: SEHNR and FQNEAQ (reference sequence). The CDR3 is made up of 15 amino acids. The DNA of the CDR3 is TGTGCCAGCAGCTTAGCGTTGGGGTCGGATCAGCCCCAGCATTTT. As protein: CASSLALGSDQPQHF.

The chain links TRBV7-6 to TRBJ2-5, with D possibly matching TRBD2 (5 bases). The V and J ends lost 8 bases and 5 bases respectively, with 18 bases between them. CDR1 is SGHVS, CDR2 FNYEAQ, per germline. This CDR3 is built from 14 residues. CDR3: CASFRAGVWETQYF. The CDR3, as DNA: TGTGCCAGCTTCCGGGCGGGTGTATGGGAGACCCAGTACTTC.

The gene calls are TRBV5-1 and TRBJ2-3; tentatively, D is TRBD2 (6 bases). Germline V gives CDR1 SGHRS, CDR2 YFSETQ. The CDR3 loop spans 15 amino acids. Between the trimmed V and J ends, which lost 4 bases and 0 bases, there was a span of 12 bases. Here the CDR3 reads CASSVGLPSTDTQYF. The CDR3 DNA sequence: TGCGCCAGCAGCGTGGGACTCCCTAGCACAGATACGCAGTATTTT.

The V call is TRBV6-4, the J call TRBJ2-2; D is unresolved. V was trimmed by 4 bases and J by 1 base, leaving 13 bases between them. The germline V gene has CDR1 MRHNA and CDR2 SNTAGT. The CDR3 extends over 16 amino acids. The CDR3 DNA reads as TGTGCCAGCAGTGCATTTCGGCAGCTGAACACCGGGGAGCTGTTTTTT. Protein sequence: CASSAFRQLNTGELFF.

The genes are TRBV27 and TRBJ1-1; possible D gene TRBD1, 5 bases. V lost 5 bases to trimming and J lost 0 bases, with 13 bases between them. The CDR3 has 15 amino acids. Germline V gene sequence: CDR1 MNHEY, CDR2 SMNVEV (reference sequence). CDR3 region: CASSEQVLMNTEAFF. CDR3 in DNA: TGTGCCAGCAGTGAACAGGTACTCATGAACACTGAAGCTTTCTTT.

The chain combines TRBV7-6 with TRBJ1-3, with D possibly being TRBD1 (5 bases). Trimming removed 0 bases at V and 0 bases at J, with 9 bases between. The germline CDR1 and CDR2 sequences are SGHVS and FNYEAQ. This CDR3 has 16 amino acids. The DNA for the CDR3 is TGTGCCAGCAGCTTAGCCGACAGCCGCTCTGGAAACACCATATATTTT. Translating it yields CASSLADSRSGNTIYF.

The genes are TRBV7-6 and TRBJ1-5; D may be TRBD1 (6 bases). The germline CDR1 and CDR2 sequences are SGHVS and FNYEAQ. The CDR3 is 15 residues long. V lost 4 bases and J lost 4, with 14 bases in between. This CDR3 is CASSSFSGANQPQHF. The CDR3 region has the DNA TGTGCCAGCAGCTCCTTTTCAGGGGCGAATCAGCCCCAGCATTTT.

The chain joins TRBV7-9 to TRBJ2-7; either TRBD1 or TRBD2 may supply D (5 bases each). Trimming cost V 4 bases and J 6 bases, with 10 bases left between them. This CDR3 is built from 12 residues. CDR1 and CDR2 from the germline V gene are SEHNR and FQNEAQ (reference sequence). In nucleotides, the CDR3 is TGTGCCAGCAGCTCGTTGGGGGTCGAGCAGTACTTC. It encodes CASSSLGVEQYF.